This T cell receptor beta chain comes out of a study of blood T cell repertoires in COVID-19. On the study more broadly: Sample material is recorded as cDNA or gDNA derived from T cells, B-cell-depleted T cells, or PBMCs.

Participants spanned ages roughly 18 to 90 years and resided in 20 to 30 US areas. The data were produced by immunoSEQ multiplex PCR, yet TCRdb's version contains in-frame clones alone and is incomplete. Of some 250,000 clones listed, around nine tenths are singletons. This CDR3 has 17 residues. V lost 1 base and J lost 5; bases outside the gene matches: 8. Germline CDR1 and CDR2: LGHDT and YNNKEL (reference sequence). The specimen sequenced was PBMCs or T cells enriched from blood (not recorded which). The chain combines TRBV3-1 (or the pseudogene TRBV3-2) with TRBJ1-6; TRBD1 agrees at 7 bases. This receptor was taken from a man between 40 and 49 years old who had recovered from COVID-19. DNA of the CDR3: TGTGCCAGCAGCCAAGTCTGGACAGGCGGCAATAATTCACCCCTCCACTTT. This codes for CASSQVWTGGNNSPLHF.